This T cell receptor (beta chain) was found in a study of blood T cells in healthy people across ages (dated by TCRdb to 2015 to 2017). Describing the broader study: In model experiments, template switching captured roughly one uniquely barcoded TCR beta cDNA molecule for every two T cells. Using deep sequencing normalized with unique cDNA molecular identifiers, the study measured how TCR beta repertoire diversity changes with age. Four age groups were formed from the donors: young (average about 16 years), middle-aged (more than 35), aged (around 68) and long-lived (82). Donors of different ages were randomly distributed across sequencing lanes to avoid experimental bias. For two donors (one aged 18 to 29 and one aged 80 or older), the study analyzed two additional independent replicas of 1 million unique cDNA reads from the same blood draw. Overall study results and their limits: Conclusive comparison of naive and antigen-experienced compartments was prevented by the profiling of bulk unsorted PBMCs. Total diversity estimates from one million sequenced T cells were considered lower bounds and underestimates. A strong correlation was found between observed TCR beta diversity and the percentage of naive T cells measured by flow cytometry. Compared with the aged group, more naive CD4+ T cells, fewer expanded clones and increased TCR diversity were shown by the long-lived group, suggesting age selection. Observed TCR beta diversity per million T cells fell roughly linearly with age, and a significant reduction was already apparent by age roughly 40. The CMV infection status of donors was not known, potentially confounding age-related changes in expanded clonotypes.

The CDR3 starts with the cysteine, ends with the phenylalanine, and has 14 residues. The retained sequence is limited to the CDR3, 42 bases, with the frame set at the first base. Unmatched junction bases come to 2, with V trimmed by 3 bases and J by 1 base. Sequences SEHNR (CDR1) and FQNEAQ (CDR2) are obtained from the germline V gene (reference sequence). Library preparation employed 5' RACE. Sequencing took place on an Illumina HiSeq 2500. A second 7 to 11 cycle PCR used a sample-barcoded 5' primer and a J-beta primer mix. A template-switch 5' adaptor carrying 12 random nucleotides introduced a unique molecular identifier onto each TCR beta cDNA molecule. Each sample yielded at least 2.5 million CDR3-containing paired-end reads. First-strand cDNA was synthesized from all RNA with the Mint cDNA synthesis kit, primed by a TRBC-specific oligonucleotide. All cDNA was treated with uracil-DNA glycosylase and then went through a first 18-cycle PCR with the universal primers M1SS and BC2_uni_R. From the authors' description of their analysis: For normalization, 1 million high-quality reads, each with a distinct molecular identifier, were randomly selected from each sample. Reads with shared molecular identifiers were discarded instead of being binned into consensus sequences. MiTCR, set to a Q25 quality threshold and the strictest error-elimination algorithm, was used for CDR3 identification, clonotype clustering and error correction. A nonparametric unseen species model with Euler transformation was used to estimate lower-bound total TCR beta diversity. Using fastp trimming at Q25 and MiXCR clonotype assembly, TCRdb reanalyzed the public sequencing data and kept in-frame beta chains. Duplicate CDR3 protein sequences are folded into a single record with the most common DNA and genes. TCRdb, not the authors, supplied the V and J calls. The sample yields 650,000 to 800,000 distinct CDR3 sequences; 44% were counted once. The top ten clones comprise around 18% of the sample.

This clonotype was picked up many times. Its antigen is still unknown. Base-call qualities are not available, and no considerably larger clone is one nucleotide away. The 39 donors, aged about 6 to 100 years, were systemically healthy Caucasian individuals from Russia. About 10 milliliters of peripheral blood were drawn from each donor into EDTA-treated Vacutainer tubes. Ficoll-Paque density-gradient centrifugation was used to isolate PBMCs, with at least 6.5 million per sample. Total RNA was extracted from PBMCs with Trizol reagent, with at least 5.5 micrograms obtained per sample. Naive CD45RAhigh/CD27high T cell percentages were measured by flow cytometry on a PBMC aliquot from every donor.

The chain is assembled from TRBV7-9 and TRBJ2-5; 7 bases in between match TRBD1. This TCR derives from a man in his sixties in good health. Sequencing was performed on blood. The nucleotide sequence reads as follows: TGTGCCAGCAGCTTGACAGGGCGCCAAGAGACCCAGTACTTC. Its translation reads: CASSLTGRQETQYF.